This T cell receptor (beta chain) emerged from a study of T cell clonotyping in hematopoietic cell transplantation. For the study at large: Recipients' pretransplant samples followed cytoreduction.

Study-level results: At the given depth, recipient repertoires were over 95% de novo clonotypes. Without cell sorting, CD4 versus CD8 contributions remain unresolved. Pathologically expanded recipient clonotypes increased progressively from day 30 to day 180 as diversity fell.

V lost 6 bases and J lost 1, with 19 bases in between. The CDR3 has 17 amino acids. CDR1 SGHAT and CDR2 FQNNGV come from the germline V gene. Concerning this clone itself: What it binds is not known.

The data were produced by immunoSEQ multiplex PCR, yet TCRdb's version contains in-frame clones alone and is incomplete. Of about 5,400 clones listed, approximately 85% are singletons. Documented time point: recipient sample about 28 days before transplant, after cytoreduction. This chain connects TRBV11-2 to TRBJ1-5, with a weak D call TRBD1 (5 bases). The TCR sequence derives from a man aged 60 to 75 with acute myeloid leukemia. Some clones in this sample may be carry-over from other donors' samples. Sequencing used peripheral blood mononuclear cells, obtained before stem cell transplant. The CDR3 here is CASSRTGTQGSNQPQHF. CDR3 nucleotides: TGTGCCAGCAGTCGAACCGGGACCCAAGGGAGCAATCAGCCCCAGCATTTT.